This T cell receptor beta chain was sequenced during a study of shared clonotypes between healthy human individuals (dated by TCRdb to the early 2020s). Study-level background: A couple of women and a few men aged 18 to 49 years were included in the cohort. Leukapheresis yielded between about 0.94 and 8.9 billion PBMCs per donor. For each donor, CD4 naive and CD4 memory were each given three plates, CD8 naive was given two plates, and CD8 memory was given one plate. To estimate repertoire size and how much clonotypes are shared between individuals, the study performed deep sequencing of blood TCR repertoires from roughly five healthy adults. Libraries were prepared and TCR repertoires were sequenced by different laboratories using diverse techniques, in order to increase sequencing depth and limit assay-specific biases. The paper's findings and limits, for the study overall: The small number of donors limited the genetic and exposure-history diversity represented. Only blood was sampled, and tissue TCR repertoires likely differ from those in blood. Compared with non-shared clonotypes, clonotypes shared by all four sorted-subset donors had higher generation probabilities. Across a handful of donors, approximately 4.9% of naive CD4, 3% to 4% of naive CD8, 2.3% of memory CD4, and under 0.45% of memory CD8 clonotypes were shared. Pairwise subsampling led to the expectation that sequencing depth would affect the degree of clonotype sharing among donors. Naive subsets generally had larger estimated clonotype richness than memory subsets did. Incomplete sequencing was indicated by rarefaction of sorted-subset datasets, despite the large sequencing depth.

Using the deep immunoSEQ assay, TCR CDR3 regions were amplified from genomic DNA by multiplex PCR. Extracted genomic DNA from each cell subset was distributed evenly across all wells of several immunoSEQ 96-well plates, and each plate was treated as a replicate. For sorted subsets, each replicate PCR was loaded with about 200 ng genomic DNA, equivalent to 25,000 to 35,000 T cell genomes. Purified libraries were measured with a Qubit 3.0 fluorometer, size-checked on a Bioanalyzer 2100, and measured again with the KAPA Library Quantification kit. Each immunoSEQ 96-well plate was sequenced on its own single-read 150-cycle Illumina NextSeq 550 flow cell. On the authors' methods: The immunoSEQ output contained only junctional sequences without quality scores, so filtering could not match that applied to full-length reads. To assign V/J genes and CDR3, sequences were annotated against IMGT germline references using PyIR, a Python wrapper for IgBLAST v1.9. Reads were filtered out if the reads had weak V/J assignments (E-value above 1e-6), no CDR3, stop codons, out-of-frame junctions, or ambiguous translated residues. V3J clonotypes were defined as sequences sharing an identical inferred V gene, J gene, and CDR3 amino acid sequence. Percentage overlap between repertoires was computed as shared unique clonotypes divided by the size of the smaller repertoire. Three approaches were used to assess repertoire richness: RTK rarefaction, the Chao1 estimator, and Recon v2.1 estimates of unobserved clonotypes. Generation probabilities were computed with OLGA for all TCRbeta clonotypes obtained by the gDNA method from several donors. TCRdb took this table from immuneACCESS and kept in-frame rearrangements with V and J called. Such tables lack part of the clones; where checked against another copy, unresolved V genes explain under half of the gap, and the rest is unexplained. V, J and clone size are taken as reported in that table, and D and trimming were inferred from the DNA itself. For this sample there are some 1,600,000 clones; approximately 98% appear just once. Of the sample, about 0.42% falls within the top ten clones.

The donors were healthy, HIV-negative adults with no recently reported acute infections or vaccinations. All donors were Caucasian adults living in Nashville, Tennessee, USA. CD4+ T cells were enriched by magnetic negative selection; naive cells were then positively selected on CD45RA, and the negative fraction formed the memory subset. Blood was obtained by leukapheresis, after which PBMCs were separated by Ficoll-Histopaque density gradient centrifugation and cryopreserved in liquid nitrogen vapor phase. Analytical flow cytometry was used to check the purity and quantity of every magnetically sorted T cell population. Each sorted fraction had its genomic DNA isolated and then quantified by UV absorbance on a Nanodrop 2000c. About this clone: Its recognized antigen is unknown. No base quality values were provided; no much bigger clone lies one nucleotide off.

Inclusive of the bounding cysteine and phenylalanine, the CDR3 is 15 residues long. Solely the CDR3 DNA is kept, with 45 bases framed from the first base. Reading the germline V gene gives CDR1 MNHEY and CDR2 SVGAGI. V lost 5 bases and J lost 7 bases, and the count of bases not matched to a germline gene is 3. The rearrangement joined TRBV6-5 to TRBJ2-1, with 15 bases aligning to TRBD2. The sequencing input was naive CD4+ T cells sorted from blood. The cell subset or site tag for this specimen amounts to: CD45RA+ positively selected. The TCR was taken from a man aged 30-40 years in good health. The CDR3 in this case is CASSRGTSGRNEQFF. The DNA reads as follows: TGTGCCAGCAGTCGCGGGACTAGCGGGAGGAATGAGCAGTTCTTC.